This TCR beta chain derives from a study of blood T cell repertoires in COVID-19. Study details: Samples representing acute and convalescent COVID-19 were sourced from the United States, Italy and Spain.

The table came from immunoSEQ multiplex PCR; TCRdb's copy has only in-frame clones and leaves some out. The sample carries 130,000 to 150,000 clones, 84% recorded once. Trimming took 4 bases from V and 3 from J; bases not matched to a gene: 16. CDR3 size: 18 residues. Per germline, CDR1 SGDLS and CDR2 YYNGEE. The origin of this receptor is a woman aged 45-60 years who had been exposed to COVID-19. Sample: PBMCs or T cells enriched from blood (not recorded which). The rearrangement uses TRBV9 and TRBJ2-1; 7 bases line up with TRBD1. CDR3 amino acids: CASSSQGRVGRDYNEQFF. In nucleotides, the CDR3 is TGTGCCAGCAGCTCACAGGGGAGAGTAGGCCGAGACTACAATGAGCAGTTCTTC.